Here is one TCR beta chain with its context. Its antigen is currently not known. Nothing much larger sits one base from this clone, and base qualities are not available. This sample stems from a study of cytomegalovirus exposure and HLA in healthy donors (dated by TCRdb to between 2016 and 2019). For context, the study as a whole: In an earlier analysis of 550 to 750 of the donors, about 260 Gb of sequence data and 90 million to 130 million unique TCR beta sequences from roughly 180 million T cells were reported. An early release that covered around 590 HLA-typed donors contained approximately 300 gigabases of sequencing data and about 93 million unique TCR sequences. Among the 398 genotyped donors, approximately 77% belonged to the genetic ancestry cluster associated with self-reported Caucasian donors. The aim of the study was to test whether cataloging public T cell receptors could identify signatures of past pathogen exposure. The T cell repertoires of under 750 subjects were profiled by immunosequencing and related to cytomegalovirus serostatus. Besides the first cohort of 550 to 750 subjects, a separate validation cohort made up of some 110 different subjects was used. To predict cytomegalovirus infection status, the study combined high-throughput TCR immunosequencing, statistical association of individual TCRs with disease status, and machine learning. A later analysis re-analyzed previously published TCR beta repertoires from 650 to 800 donors and added high-resolution HLA genotyping to study TCR occurrence patterns. Rather than drawing on any new phenotypic data, the later analysis identified candidate immune exposures from TCR beta sequences and the way those sequences occurred across donors. To decide whether each TCR beta V gene segment behaved as functional or pseudogenic, an earlier analysis of some 600 of the donors relied on high-throughput TCR beta sequencing. Donor age, sex, ethnicity and CMV serostatus were collected together with the repertoire data. Genome-wide SNP genotypes for about 65% of the roughly 670 donors were used in a later genetic analysis, which treated that subset as a discovery cohort. Every discovery cohort repertoire had been produced on one sequencing platform. Both class I and class II loci were covered by HLA typing, at four-digit resolution. The number of donors typed differed by locus, with about 629-640 for A, B, C, DRB1 and DQB1, around 500 for DQA1, 606 for DPA1, and roughly 450 for DPB1. Several DR-DQ haplotypes were handled as single units for association and clustering because linkage in the cohort was strong. Among over 350 genotyped donors of the cohort, an average of about 240,000 unique TCR beta nucleotide sequences were sequenced per donor, roughly a sixth of them non-productive. The paper's findings and limits, for the study overall: Because the 87-base-pair reads could not distinguish some IMGT-functional V segments, including TRBV6-2 and TRBV6-3, those segments were excluded. Several of the top co-occurrence clusters appeared to be linked to parvovirus B19, influenza, CMV and Epstein-Barr virus, according to a later analysis. An association between a missense DCLRE1C variant and V-gene and J-gene trimming of TCR beta chains was found in a later genetic analysis and replicated in an independent cohort. In a later analysis, the rate of TCR association differed among HLA loci, with DRB1 alleles having the most associated TCRs and HLA-C alleles having the fewest. Specific HLA alleles were associated with 18,000 or so TCR beta sequences at a false discovery rate of 0.05 in a later analysis. A few of the identified cytomegalovirus-associated TCR beta chains were confirmed in vitro to be specific for cytomegalovirus antigens. Broadly in line with IMGT annotations, most TCR beta V segments showed up in productive rearrangements about 90% or about 30% of the time in an earlier analysis of several hundred of the donors. Across donors, most TCR sequences were observed very rarely, whereas some public TCRs were present in many individuals. HLA typing was unavailable for some donors at each locus, so association tests used only the typed subset. According to a later genetic analysis, donors in an Asian-associated ancestry cluster had fewer N-insertions in productive TCRs than the approximately 700-donor mean. A cluster of highly shared sequence variants was judged likely to represent a technical artifact of the sequencing pipeline. A total of 150 to 200 TCR beta chains were listed by the study as associated with cytomegalovirus. Because counts were too low, about 18 rarely observed V segments, including chromosome 9 orphons, were excluded from the earlier analysis of a few hundred of the donors. According to the authors, the approach could potentially be generalized to other disease states and immunological phenotypes. Correlated functional status among segregating V segments might reflect linkage disequilibrium, but an unknown experimental factor could not be ruled out. Compared with equally common non-associated chains, HLA-associated TCR beta chains in a later analysis were more clonally expanded and had lower generation probabilities. When HLA alleles, especially DR and DQ, strongly co-occurred, attributing TCR associations to individual alleles was difficult. Cytomegalovirus status was reported to be diagnosed by the classifier with high specificity and sensitivity in both the original and validation cohorts. Most CMV-associated TCR beta chains appeared to be HLA-restricted in a later analysis, and the HLA associations seemed to be driven largely by CMV exposure. Immune exposure information for the cohort was limited to CMV serostatus. A further reported finding was that TCR beta sequences accurately predicted the HLA-A and HLA-B alleles for most subjects in the first cohort. Only TCR beta chains were sequenced in this cohort, and the absence of alpha or paired-chain data limited detectable features. Roughly uniform sequencing depth across donors was assumed in presence/absence analyses, although this assumption may not hold.

In total, approximately 690 healthy bone marrow donors made up the cohort. At the time of sampling, all cohort members were nominally healthy, though unrecorded immune exposures were likely present. The donor was CMV seropositive and belonged to the group of a few hundred seropositive cohort members. A peripheral blood sample was provided by each donor, and peripheral blood mononuclear cells were used for TCR beta sequencing. The Qiagen DNeasy Blood Extraction Kit was used to extract genomic DNA from the blood cell samples. As encoded in the germline V gene, CDR1 is SGHTA while CDR2 is FQGNSA. V is pared back by 5 bases and J by 7 bases, with 20 bases lying between the germline termini. The CDR3 sequence holds 15 residues, the cysteine and phenylalanine included. Only CDR3 DNA is held: 45 bases, read in frame from base 1. Library creation used the immunoSEQ multiplex PCR assay. For the multiplex PCR, a mixture combining 60 forward primers for TCR Vbeta segments and 13 reverse primers for TCR Jbeta segments was used. A multiplex PCR assay on genomic DNA amplified the CDR3 region of rearranged TCR beta genes. Amplified TCR beta libraries were sequenced as 87-base-pair reads on the Illumina HiSeq System. On the authors' methods: Across the roughly 700 repertoires, a later analysis counted 75 million to 90 million unique TCR beta chains, 9.5 million to 13 million of which were shared by at least two donors. Raw reads were error-corrected and collapsed into unique sequences with a nearest-neighbor algorithm that merged closely related sequences to remove PCR and sequencing errors. Alignment of CDR3 sequences to IMGT reference sequences was used to assign V, D and J gene segments. For a sequence to be retained, at least a six-nucleotide match to both a V gene segment and a J gene segment was required. Rearrangements were classified as productive when the CDR3 lacked stop codons and remained in frame with V and J, and all other rearrangements were classified as non-productive. Following IMGT convention, CDR3 was defined as the stretch from the second conserved V-encoded cysteine up to the conserved J-encoded phenylalanine. Sequences without an unambiguous match to a single V gene segment were excluded from the earlier analysis of about 600 of the donors. In an earlier analysis of more than 500 of the donors, a V segment was called functional when productive rearrangements were above 56.7%, and segregating when the standard deviation between donors exceeded 5%. A statistical classification framework was built to diagnose cytomegalovirus status from the catalog of TCR beta chain sequences. In a later analysis, TCR nucleotide sequences were compared against IMGT/GENE-DB human TR gene sequences so that V and J genes could be assigned. Using the TCRdist pipeline, a later analysis assigned CDR3 sequences along with most-parsimonious VDJ recombination scenarios. In a later analysis, each TCR beta chain was defined by its CDR3 amino acid sequence together with its V-gene family, and reads without a unique V-gene family were excluded. In a later analysis, 500 to 700 highly shared, low-generation-probability nucleotide sequences were removed to address suspected cross-contamination and a sequencing artifact. In a later analysis, a clonal expansion index was calculated for each public chain from normalized within-repertoire ranks of inferred template counts. In a later analysis, generation probabilities were computed with a VDJ recombination model fitted to out-of-frame rearrangements, and the resulting probabilities were checked against IGoR. In a later analysis, TCR-TCR, TCR-HLA and TCR-CMV co-occurrence was scored with hypergeometric tests, and a repertoire-size bias correction was applied to TCR pairs. To estimate false discovery rates, a later analysis permuted the HLA or CMV assignments 20 times. In a later analysis, co-occurring TCRs were grouped with DBSCAN, and TCRdist sequence similarity was added when clustering was performed within HLA-allele-positive subsets. Repertoires with fewer than 30,000 or more than 120,000 public chains were left out of co-occurrence clustering, as were four to six repertoires with anomalous nucleotide sharing. Not all clones reach the TCRdb copy of this immuneACCESS table, which keeps in-frame sequences only. Checked studies attribute under half of the gap to unresolved V genes and leave the rest unexplained. From that table come the V and J calls and clone size; the DNA was used to work out D and trimming. Recorded for this sample are over 100,000 clones; just under 75% of them occurred a single time. The ten largest clones take up 5.5% to 7% of the sample.

The chain was built from TRBV7-2 and TRBJ2-5; TRBD1 could be the D gene, as 8 bases match. This receptor was identified in a man between 35 and 55 years old in good health and CMV-seropositive. Input material: PBMCs. The CDR3 here reads CASSPTGTGGGTQYF. The DNA sequence is as follows: TGTGCCAGCAGCCCGACCGGGACAGGCGGGGGGACCCAGTACTTC.